The subject of this entry is one TCR beta chain. This table comes from immunoSEQ multiplex PCR, and its TCRdb copy is limited to in-frame clones, with some not included. The data show more than 75,000 clones, with around 88% seen just once and just under 7.5% held by the top ten. This sample is part of a study of T cell responses to AZD1222 COVID-19 vaccine. The CDR3 totals 17 residues. Trimming pared 5 bases from V and 0 bases from J, leaving 14 bases between. Germline values: CDR1 SGHTA, CDR2 FQGNSA. The source was peripheral blood, collected on day 0 of AZD1222 vaccination. V usage is TRBV7-2 and J usage is TRBJ1-6; no clear D gene. This clonotype originated in an adult in good health. The CDR3 sequence: CASSLGGGGSYNSPLHF. The DNA of the CDR3 is TGTGCCAGCAGCCTCGGAGGTGGAGGCTCCTATAATTCACCCCTCCACTTT.